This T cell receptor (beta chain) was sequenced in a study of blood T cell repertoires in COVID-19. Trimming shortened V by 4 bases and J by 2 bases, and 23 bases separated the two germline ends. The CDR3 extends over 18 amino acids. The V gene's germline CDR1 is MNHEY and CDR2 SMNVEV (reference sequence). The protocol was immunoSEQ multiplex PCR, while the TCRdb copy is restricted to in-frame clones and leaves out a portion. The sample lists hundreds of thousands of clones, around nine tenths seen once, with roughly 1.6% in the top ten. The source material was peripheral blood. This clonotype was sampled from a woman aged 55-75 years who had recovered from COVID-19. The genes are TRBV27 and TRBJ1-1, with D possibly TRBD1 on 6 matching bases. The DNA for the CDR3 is TGTGCCAGCAGTTCATTTAGGGGGATGGCGGGCATAAACACTGAAGCTTTCTTT. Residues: CASSSFRGMAGINTEAFF.